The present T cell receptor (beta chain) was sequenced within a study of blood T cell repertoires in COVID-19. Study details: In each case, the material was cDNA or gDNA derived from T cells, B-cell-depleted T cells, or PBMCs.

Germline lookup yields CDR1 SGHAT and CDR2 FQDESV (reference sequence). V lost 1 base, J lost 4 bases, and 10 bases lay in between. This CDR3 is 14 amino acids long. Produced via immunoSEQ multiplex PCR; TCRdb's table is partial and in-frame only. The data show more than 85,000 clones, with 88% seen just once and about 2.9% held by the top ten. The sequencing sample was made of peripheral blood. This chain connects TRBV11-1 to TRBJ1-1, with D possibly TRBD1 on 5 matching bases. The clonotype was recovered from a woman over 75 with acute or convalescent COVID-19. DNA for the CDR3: TGTGCCAGCAGCTTAGGTAGGGGAAGCACTGAAGCTTTCTTT. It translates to CASSLGRGSTEAFF.